These 5 T cell receptor beta chains came from one sample sequenced in a study of T cell repertoires in cytomegalovirus infection. Using its own MiXCR run on the reads, TCRdb lists one record per CDR3 protein. The sample lists fewer than 300,000 distinct CDR3 sequences; roughly a quarter were seen once. Material for sequencing was PBMCs. The receptors come from a human donor in good health (CMV status not recorded). Some clones in this sample may be carry-over from other donors' samples.

This clonotype was recorded many times. The rearrangement uses TRBV6-2 or TRBV6-3 and TRBJ2-5; 8 positions agree with TRBD1. V lost 8 bases to trimming and J lost 6 bases; unmatched junction nucleotides: 11. In germline, CDR1 is MNHEY, CDR2 SVGEGT. This CDR3 is 14 amino acids long. The CDR3 protein is CASLEAGGAQTQYF. The CDR3 DNA is TGTGCCAGCCTCGAGGCAGGGGGCGCCCAGACCCAGTACTTC.

The sample holds a few counts of this clonotype. The genes are TRBV5-1 and TRBJ2-7, with unresolved D. From germline, CDR1 is SGHRS and CDR2 YFSETQ. Trimming left V 2 bases short and J 3 bases short, with 9 bases between. This CDR3 contains 13 residues. The chain's CDR3 is CASSFSSIYEQYF. The CDR3, as DNA: TGCGCCAGCAGCTTTTCCAGCATCTACGAGCAGTACTTC.

CDR3 DNA: TGTGCCAGCACCGAAATAGCGGGGGGACTTGTTGAGCAGTTCTTC. Translated: CASTEIAGGLVEQFF. This chain links TRBV27 with TRBJ2-1; TRBD2 aligns across 10 bases. The CDR3 is made up of 15 amino acids. With 7 bases clipped from V and 9 bases from J, the junction kept 12 bases outside the gene matches. The germline CDR1 and CDR2 sequences are MNHEY and SMNVEV (reference sequence).

The CDR3 is CASSLGTFTDTQYF. The DNA of the CDR3 is TGTGCCAGCAGTTTAGGTACATTCACAGATACGCAGTATTTT. V gene TRBV28 combines with J gene TRBJ2-3; no definite D call. The V end lost 2 bases, the J end lost 2 bases, and 8 bases lay between the germline ends. Germline CDR1 reads MDHEN; CDR2 reads SYDVKM. CDR3 size: 14 residues.

In its sample, this clonotype was seen a few times. The chain employs TRBV9 and TRBJ2-1, with D hard to call. The germline V gene encodes CDR1 SGDLS and CDR2 YYNGEE. V shed 2 bases and J shed 5 bases, with 14 bases lying between them. CDR3 length: 15 amino acids. The CDR3 loop is CASSVEGRPDNEQFF. CDR3 DNA sequence: TGTGCCAGCAGCGTCGAAGGGCGCCCAGACAATGAGCAGTTCTTC.